This entry features one TCR beta chain sequence. In this sample, this clone turned up once. There is no known antigen for this receptor. Per-base quality was not reported, and no clone a single base away is much larger than it. The immunoSEQ kit was used, according to the manufacturer's recommendations, to generate TCR beta libraries from genomic DNA. To prepare the libraries, a first multiplex PCR with proprietary primers was run, followed by a second PCR that added unique barcodes, and a bead cleanup was done after each round. Each sample batch included a kit-provided positive control reaction and a negative control reaction. The final libraries were assessed on an Agilent 4200 TapeStation D1000 ScreenTape, pooled by volume, and quantified by qPCR. Sequencing was performed on an Illumina NextSeq500 using a MidOutput 150-cycle cartridge, with 156 Read1 cycles, 15 Index1 cycles, and the kit custom primers. The pooled library was loaded at 1.0 pM, with a roughly 20% PhiX control spiked in. Processing in the source paper ran as follows. Vendor-processed data were analyzed in R, with a clonotype defined as all T cells sharing the same CDR3 nucleotide sequence. In the clone abundance analyses, frequencies in each sample were normalized to that sample's 10,000 most abundant clones. Public T cell clones, which averaged fewer than five per sample, were excluded before analysis. An abundance difference of at least 32-fold between compartments was the criterion for calling clonotypes tumor-enriched or baseline blood-enriched. Clonotypes expanded or contracted between blood time points were identified with a beta-binomial differential abundance model. Tumor-blood repertoire similarity was measured with the Baroni-Urbani and Buser coefficient, and groups were compared using two-tailed Wilcoxon tests in R. TCRdb holds this immuneACCESS table with in-frame rearrangements only. Some clones are missing; in checked studies, unresolved V genes explain under half, and the rest has no known cause. The V and J calls and clone size were taken over from that table, and D and trimming were inferred from the DNA. For this sample there are about 140,000 clones; 70% to 90% appear just once. The ten largest clonotypes hold around a quarter of the sample.

The time point label, read with the paper, signifies: baseline pretreatment blood. What the treatment or condition label conveys for this sample: 15 Gy SBRT to primary tumor, nephrectomy 4 weeks later. To follow tumor-enriched clonotypes, serial peripheral blood was collected from radiation-treated patients at baseline and at 2 weeks and 4 weeks after SBRT. Renal cell carcinoma with clear cell pathology was present in all patients. Genomic DNA for TCR sequencing was prepared using the QIAamp DNA Blood Mini Kit (Qiagen). The analyses included only samples that passed all quality control checks. The sample originates from a study of radiation and T cells in renal cell carcinoma (dated by TCRdb to the early 2020s). A note on the overall study: The samples were obtained from a clinical trial, where primary renal cell carcinomas were treated with 15 Gy stereotactic body radiation therapy and then removed by nephrectomy 4 weeks afterward. Across all 55 or so samples, 4,016,671 unique CDR3 nucleotide sequences, encoding about 3,000,000 unique CDR3 amino acid sequences, were identified. TCR beta sequencing covered roughly 53 samples in total, comprising around 25 tumors and approximately 27 peripheral blood samples. The paper's findings and limits, for the study overall: Blood repertoire dynamics were not followed beyond 4 weeks after treatment. Because no pretreatment tumor biopsies were available, whether clonotypes were present in the tumor at baseline could not be determined. The single-armed trial design could not address effects of radiation dose or scheduling on the TCR repertoire. Top tumor clonotypes rose in blood from baseline to 2 weeks post-radiation, then contracted by 4 weeks, suggesting transient expansion of tumor-resident clones.

This sample comprised blood, obtained from a patient whose treatment included radiotherapy and nephrectomy. This TCR was recovered from a woman aged 45-60 years with renal cell carcinoma.

The DNA sequence reads TGTGCCAGCTCACCGCGGACAGATCCTGACGAGCAGTACTTC. Its translation reads: CASSPRTDPDEQYF. The chain joins TRBV18 to TRBJ2-7; perhaps TRBD1 is the D gene, with 6 bases matching. V is clipped by 3 bases and J by 5 bases, and the sequence between their germline boundaries is 14 bases long. The CDR3 has 14 amino acids, counting the end cysteine and phenylalanine. The retained sequence is limited to the CDR3, 42 bases, with the frame set at the first base. CDR1 and CDR2, per the germline V gene, are KGHSH and LQKENI.